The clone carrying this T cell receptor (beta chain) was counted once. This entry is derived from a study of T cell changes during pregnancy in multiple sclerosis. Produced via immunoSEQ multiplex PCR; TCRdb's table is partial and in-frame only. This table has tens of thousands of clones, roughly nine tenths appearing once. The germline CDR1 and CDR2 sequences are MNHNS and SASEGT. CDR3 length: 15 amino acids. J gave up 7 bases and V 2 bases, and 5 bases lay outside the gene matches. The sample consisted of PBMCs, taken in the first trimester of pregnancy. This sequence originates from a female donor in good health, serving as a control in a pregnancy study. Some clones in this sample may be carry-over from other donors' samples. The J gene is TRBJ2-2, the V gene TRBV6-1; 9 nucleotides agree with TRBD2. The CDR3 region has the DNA TGTGCCAGCAGTGAAATGGGACTAGCAGGCGGGGAGCTGTTTTTT. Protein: CASSEMGLAGGELFF.